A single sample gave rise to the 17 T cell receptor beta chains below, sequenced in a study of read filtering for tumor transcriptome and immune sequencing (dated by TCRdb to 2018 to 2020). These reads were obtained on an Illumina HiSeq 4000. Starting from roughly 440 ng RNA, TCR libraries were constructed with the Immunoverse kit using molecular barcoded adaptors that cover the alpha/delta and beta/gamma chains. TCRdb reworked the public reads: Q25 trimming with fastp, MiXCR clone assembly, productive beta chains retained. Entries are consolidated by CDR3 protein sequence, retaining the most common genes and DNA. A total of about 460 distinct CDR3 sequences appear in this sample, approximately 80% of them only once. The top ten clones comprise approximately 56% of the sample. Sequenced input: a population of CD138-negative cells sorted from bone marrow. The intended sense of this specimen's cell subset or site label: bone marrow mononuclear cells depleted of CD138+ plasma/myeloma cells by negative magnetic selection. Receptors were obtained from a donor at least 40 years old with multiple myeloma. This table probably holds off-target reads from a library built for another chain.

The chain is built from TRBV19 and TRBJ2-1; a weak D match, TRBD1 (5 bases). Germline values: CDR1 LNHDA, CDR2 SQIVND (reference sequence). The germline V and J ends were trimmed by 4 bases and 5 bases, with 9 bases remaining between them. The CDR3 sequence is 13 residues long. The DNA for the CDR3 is TGTGCCAGTAGTACGGGCAGGGACAATGAGCAGTTCTTC. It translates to CASSTGRDNEQFF.

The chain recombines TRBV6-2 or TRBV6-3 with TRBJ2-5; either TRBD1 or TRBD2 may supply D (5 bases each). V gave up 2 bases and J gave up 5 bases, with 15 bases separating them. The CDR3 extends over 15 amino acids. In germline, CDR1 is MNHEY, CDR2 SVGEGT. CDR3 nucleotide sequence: TGTGCCAGCAGTTACAGGGACCCAATGGGGGAGACCCAGTACTTC. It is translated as CASSYRDPMGETQYF.

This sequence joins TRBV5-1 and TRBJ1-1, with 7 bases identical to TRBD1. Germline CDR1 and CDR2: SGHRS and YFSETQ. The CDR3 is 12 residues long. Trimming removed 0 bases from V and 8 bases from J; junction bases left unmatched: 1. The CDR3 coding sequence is TGCGCCAGCAGCTTGGAGGGACAGGAAGCTTTCTTT. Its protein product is CASSLEGQEAFF.

The CDR3 DNA sequence: TGTGCCAGCAGTCCCTTCGGACTAGCGGGAGTATTACCGTTCTTC. Amino acid sequence: CASSPFGLAGVLPFF. This chain joins TRBV28 and TRBJ2-1; 13 bases align to TRBD2. There are 15 residues in the CDR3. V gave up 5 bases and J gave up 15 bases; unmatched junction bases: 13. CDR1 is MDHEN, CDR2 SYDVKM, per germline.

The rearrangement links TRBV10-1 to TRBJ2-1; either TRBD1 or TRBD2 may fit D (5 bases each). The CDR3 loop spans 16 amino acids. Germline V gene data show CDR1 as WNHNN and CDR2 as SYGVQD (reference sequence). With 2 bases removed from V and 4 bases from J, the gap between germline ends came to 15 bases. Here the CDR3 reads CASSELGKGPYNEQFF. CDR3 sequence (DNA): TGCGCCAGCAGTGAGCTCGGAAAGGGACCATACAATGAGCAGTTCTTC.

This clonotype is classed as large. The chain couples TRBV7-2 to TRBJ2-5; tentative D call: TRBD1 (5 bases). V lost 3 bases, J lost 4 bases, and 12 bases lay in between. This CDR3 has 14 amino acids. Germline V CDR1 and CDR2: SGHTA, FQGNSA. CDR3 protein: CASSLTEGRETQYF. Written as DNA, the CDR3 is TGTGCCAGCAGCTTGACAGAAGGTCGAGAGACCCAGTACTTC.

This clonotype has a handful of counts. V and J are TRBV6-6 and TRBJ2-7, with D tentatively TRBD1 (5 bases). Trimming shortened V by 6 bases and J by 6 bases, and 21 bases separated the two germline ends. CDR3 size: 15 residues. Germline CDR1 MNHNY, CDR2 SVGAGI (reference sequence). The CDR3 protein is CASSPDKPMWAEQYF. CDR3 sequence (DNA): TGTGCCAGCAGCCCGGACAAGCCCATGTGGGCCGAGCAGTACTTC.

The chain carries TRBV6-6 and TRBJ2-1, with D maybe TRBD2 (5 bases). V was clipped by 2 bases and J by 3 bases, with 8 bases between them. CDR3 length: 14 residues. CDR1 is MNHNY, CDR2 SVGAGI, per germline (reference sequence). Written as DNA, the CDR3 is TGTGCCAGCAGTTACGAGGGTGTCTACAATGAGCAGTTCTTC. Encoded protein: CASSYEGVYNEQFF.

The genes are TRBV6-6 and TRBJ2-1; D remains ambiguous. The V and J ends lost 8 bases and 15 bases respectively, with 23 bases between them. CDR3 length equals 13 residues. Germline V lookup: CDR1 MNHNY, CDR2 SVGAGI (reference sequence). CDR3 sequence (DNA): TGTGCCAGCCATTTACGGCTCGCTGGGGTGTGGTTCTTC. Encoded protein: CASHLRLAGVWFF.

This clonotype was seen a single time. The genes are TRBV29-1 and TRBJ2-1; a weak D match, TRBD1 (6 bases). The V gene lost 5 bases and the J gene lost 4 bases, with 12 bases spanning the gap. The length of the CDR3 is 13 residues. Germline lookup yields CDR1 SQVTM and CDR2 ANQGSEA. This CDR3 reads CSVRPTGYNEQFF. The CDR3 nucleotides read TGCAGCGTTCGTCCGACAGGTTACAATGAGCAGTTCTTC.

The CDR3 region has the DNA TGCGCCAGCTACGGGACACTCCATCAGCCCCAGCATTTT. This translates into CASYGTLHQPQHF. The genes are TRBV5-1 and TRBJ1-5; D possibly corresponds to TRBD1 (6 bases). With 7 bases removed from V and 5 bases from J, the gap between germline ends came to 13 bases. The germline V gene encodes CDR1 SGHRS and CDR2 YFSETQ. The CDR3 spans 13 residues.

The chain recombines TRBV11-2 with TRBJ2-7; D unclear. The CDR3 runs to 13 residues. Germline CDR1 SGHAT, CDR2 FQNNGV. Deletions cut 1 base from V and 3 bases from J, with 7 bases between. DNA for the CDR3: TGTGCCAGCAGCTTAGCGGCCTACTACGAGCAGTACTTC. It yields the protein CASSLAAYYEQYF.

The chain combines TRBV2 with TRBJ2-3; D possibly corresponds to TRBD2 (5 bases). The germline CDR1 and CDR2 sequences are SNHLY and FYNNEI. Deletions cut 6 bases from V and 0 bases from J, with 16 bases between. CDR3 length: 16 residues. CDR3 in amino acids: CASSPRDFESTDTQYF. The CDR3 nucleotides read TGTGCCAGCAGCCCGAGGGATTTTGAAAGCACAGATACGCAGTATTTT.

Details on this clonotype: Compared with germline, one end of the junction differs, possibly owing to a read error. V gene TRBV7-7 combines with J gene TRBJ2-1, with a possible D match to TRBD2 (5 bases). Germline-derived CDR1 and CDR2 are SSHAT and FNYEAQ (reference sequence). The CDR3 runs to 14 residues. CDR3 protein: CASSPVTSAGEQFF. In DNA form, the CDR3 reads TGTGCTAGCAGCCCTGTTACATCGGCGGGTGAGCAGTTCTTC.

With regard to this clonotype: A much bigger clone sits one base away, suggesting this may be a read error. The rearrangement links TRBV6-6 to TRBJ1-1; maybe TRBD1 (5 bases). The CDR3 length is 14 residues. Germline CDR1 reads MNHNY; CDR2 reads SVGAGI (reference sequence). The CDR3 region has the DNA TGTGCCAGCGGTTACCTACAGGTGTCCGCTGAAGCTTTCTTT. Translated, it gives CASGYLQVSAEAFF.

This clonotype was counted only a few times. CDR3: CASSNAGTGRYNEKLFF. The CDR3 DNA follows: TGTGCCAGTAGTAACGCCGGGACAGGAAGATATAATGAAAAACTGTTTTTT. J is TRBJ1-4 and V is TRBV19; the match to TRBD1 covers 8 bases. The length of the CDR3 is 17 residues. V dropped 4 bases and J dropped 4; count of bases not matched to a gene: 11. CDR1 and CDR2 from the germline V gene are LNHDA and SQIVND (reference sequence).

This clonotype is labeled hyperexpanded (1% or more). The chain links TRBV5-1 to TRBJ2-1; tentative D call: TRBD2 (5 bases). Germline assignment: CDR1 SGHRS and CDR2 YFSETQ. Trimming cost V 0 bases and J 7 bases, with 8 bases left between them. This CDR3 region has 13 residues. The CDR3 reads CASSLGPGNEQFF. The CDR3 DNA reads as TGCGCCAGCAGCTTGGGTCCGGGGAATGAGCAGTTCTTC.